These 21 T cell receptor beta chains share one sample of origin, sequenced in a study of blood T cell repertoires in COVID-19 (dated by TCRdb to 2020 to 2021). Receptor libraries were prepared by the immunoSEQ multiplex PCR assay. Not all clones reach the TCRdb copy of this immuneACCESS table, which keeps in-frame sequences only. Checked studies attribute under half of the gap to unresolved V genes and leave the rest unexplained. Present in this sample are around 480,000 clones, around 89% of which were seen just once. Roughly 12% of the sample is held by the ten biggest clonotypes. Sequencing used peripheral blood. The receptors here all came from a woman in her forties or fifties with COVID-19, enrolled during active disease.

The chain employs TRBV3-1 (or the pseudogene TRBV3-2) and TRBJ1-6; D uncertain. The CDR3 length is 14 residues. Trimming stripped 4 bases from V and 0 bases from J, with 4 bases between. Germline V lookup: CDR1 LGHDT, CDR2 YNNKEL (reference sequence). The CDR3 is CASSPSSYNSPLHF. The DNA for the CDR3 is TGTGCCAGCAGCCCCAGCTCCTATAATTCACCCCTCCACTTT.

The sample holds one count of this clone. The genes are TRBV12-3 or TRBV12-4 and TRBJ1-4; D is perhaps TRBD1 (6 bases). The CDR3 totals 13 residues. V was clipped by 3 bases and J by 14 bases, with 16 bases between them. Here the CDR3 reads CASSFLTRDTLFF. For the CDR3, the DNA is TGTGCCAGCAGTTTCTTAACTAGGGACACTCTGTTTTTT.

The DNA of the CDR3 is TGTGCCACCAGTGATGGGACTAGCGGGACGACCTACAATGAGCAGTTCTTC. Translating it yields CATSDGTSGTTYNEQFF. V usage is TRBV24-1 and J usage is TRBJ2-1; 13 bases fit TRBD2. Trimming cost V 3 bases and J 2 bases; bases outside gene matches: 3. Germline loops: CDR1 KGHDR, CDR2 SFDVKD. This CDR3 is built from 17 residues.

The chain couples TRBV6-2 or TRBV6-3 to TRBJ1-5; D might be TRBD1 (6 bases). The CDR3 runs 15 residues. Trimming took 0 bases from V and 3 from J, leaving 9 bases between them. Germline V CDR1 and CDR2: MNHEY, SVGEGT. The CDR3 nucleotides read TGTGCCAGCAGTTACTCGGGGGGGGCCAATCAGCCCCAGCATTTT. This sequence encodes CASSYSGGANQPQHF.

This clone was seen a few times. The chain carries TRBV5-6 and TRBJ2-7, with D perhaps TRBD2 (6 bases). CDR1 SGHDT and CDR2 YYEEEE come from the germline V gene. With 4 bases removed from V and 6 bases from J, the gap between germline ends came to 17 bases. This CDR3 has 14 amino acids. In DNA form, the CDR3 reads TGTGCCAGCAGCCCGCTTGGCGGGATGGGCGAGCAGTACTTC. It translates to CASSPLGGMGEQYF.

This clone was seen once. The chain employs TRBV6-5 and TRBJ2-7; D remains ambiguous. The germline CDR1 and CDR2 sequences are MNHEY and SVGAGI. The CDR3 length is 11 residues. V lost 7 bases, J lost 7 bases, and 11 bases lay in between. CDR3 amino acids: CASTSGGEQYF. Here the CDR3 DNA reads TGTGCCAGCACCTCAGGTGGGGAGCAGTACTTC.

This clone was seen just once. Different DNA sequences within this sample yield the same CDR3. The gene calls are TRBV27 and TRBJ1-5; D is undetermined. There are 15 residues in the CDR3. Germline loops: CDR1 MNHEY, CDR2 SMNVEV (reference sequence). Trimming left V 0 bases short and J 2 bases short, with 8 bases between. In nucleotides, the CDR3 is TGTGCCAGCAGTTTATCGGCTTCAGGCAATCAGCCCCAGCATTTT. Translation: CASSLSASGNQPQHF.

The chain has TRBV11-2 and TRBJ1-1; possibly TRBD1 for D (6 bases). Germline V gene data show CDR1 as SGHAT and CDR2 as FQNNGV. Trimming took 4 bases from V and 4 from J, leaving 16 bases between them. This CDR3 contains 15 residues. The CDR3 here is CASSSKPSRGTEAFF. The CDR3 coding sequence is TGTGCCAGCAGCTCCAAACCGAGCAGGGGCACTGAAGCTTTCTTT.

The V gene is TRBV27, the J gene TRBJ2-7; tentatively, D is TRBD1 (6 bases). The CDR3 is made up of 14 amino acids. Trimming cost V 3 bases and J 2 bases, with 11 bases left between them. Germline CDR1 reads MNHEY; CDR2 reads SMNVEV (reference sequence). The CDR3 sequence is CASSFRQGPYEQYF. The DNA for the CDR3 is TGTGCCAGCAGTTTTCGGCAGGGGCCCTACGAGCAGTACTTC.

The V gene is TRBV4-1, the J gene TRBJ1-2, with no clear D. Trimming stripped 0 bases from V and 6 bases from J, with 20 bases between. The germline V gene has CDR1 MGHRA and CDR2 YSYEKL. The CDR3 spans 17 residues. In DNA form, the CDR3 reads TGCGCCAGCAGCCAAGACTCTACCCGAACCACCGGGAATGGCTACACCTTC. Translation gives CASSQDSTRTTGNGYTF.

This clone was counted once. Here the CDR3 DNA reads TGTGCCAGCAGCAAATCTTTAGGGGGCCTCCGGAACACCGGGGAGCTGTTTTTT. Its translation is CASSKSLGGLRNTGELFF. The V gene is TRBV21-1, the J gene TRBJ2-2; TRBD1 is taken as the D call from the table, unchecked against the DNA. TRBV21-1 is a pseudogene segment. The CDR3 runs to 18 residues.

This rearrangement joins TRBV9 to TRBJ1-2, with D possibly TRBD1 on 6 matching bases. Trimming shortened V by 7 bases and J by 2 bases, and 15 bases separated the two germline ends. CDR3 length: 14 residues. Germline V gene sequence: CDR1 SGDLS, CDR2 YYNGEE. The CDR3 DNA is TGTGCCAGCGGACCAGCAGGGGACAACTATGGCTACACCTTC. It codes for CASGPAGDNYGYTF.

The J gene is TRBJ1-1, the V gene TRBV28; perhaps TRBD1 as D (6 bases). CDR1 and CDR2 (germline): MDHEN, SYDVKM. The CDR3 consists of 13 residues. The V gene lost 7 bases and the J gene lost 3 bases, with 12 bases spanning the gap. The CDR3 bases are TGTGCCAGCACAAAGGGGGGGGACACTGAAGCTTTCTTT. This sequence encodes CASTKGGDTEAFF.

The chain carries TRBV30 and TRBJ2-5, with 7 nucleotides matching TRBD2. Trimming cost V 5 bases and J 1 base; bases outside gene matches: 4. The V gene's germline CDR1 is GTSNPN and CDR2 SVGIG (reference sequence). This CDR3 has 13 amino acids. The CDR3 sequence: CAWGRDFQETQYF. The CDR3 bases are TGTGCCTGGGGGAGGGACTTCCAAGAGACCCAGTACTTC.

The V call is TRBV7-9, the J call TRBJ2-7; D may be TRBD2 (6 bases). This CDR3 region has 17 residues. Germline values: CDR1 SEHNR, CDR2 FQNEAQ (reference sequence). V was cut by 5 bases and J by 2 bases, with 22 bases left in between. The CDR3 nucleotides read TGTGCCAGCAGCCCAATTGGGGGGAGCAAAACCCCCTACGAGCAGTACTTC. Residues: CASSPIGGSKTPYEQYF.

The chain is built from TRBV27 and TRBJ1-2, with a tentative D call TRBD1 (6 bases). Trimming took 6 bases from V and 6 from J, leaving 23 bases between them. The CDR3 extends over 16 amino acids. CDR1 is MNHEY, CDR2 SMNVEV, per germline (reference sequence). CDR3 sequence (DNA): TGTGCCAGCAGCGGCAAGAGGGGGAGGGATTTAGATGGCTACACCTTC. Translation: CASSGKRGRDLDGYTF.

CDR3 DNA sequence: TGTGCCATCCAGCGGGGGGACCCCACAGATACGCAGTATTTT. Translated, it gives CAIQRGDPTDTQYF. V gene TRBV7-9 combines with J gene TRBJ2-3; TRBD2 aligns across 9 bases. V lost 10 bases and J lost 2; bases outside the gene matches: 7. Germline V gene sequence: CDR1 SEHNR, CDR2 FQNEAQ (reference sequence). CDR3 size: 14 residues.

The chain recombines TRBV2 with TRBJ1-4; TRBD1 aligns across 8 bases. The CDR3 totals 14 residues. J lost 8 bases, V lost 6 bases, and 8 bases had no gene match. Germline CDR1 and CDR2: SNHLY and FYNNEI. The CDR3 region is CASSADRGWEKLFF. Written as DNA, the CDR3 is TGTGCCAGCAGCGCCGACAGGGGATGGGAAAAACTGTTTTTT.

The chain employs TRBV19 and TRBJ1-2; D possibly corresponds to TRBD1 (5 bases). This CDR3 contains 15 residues. Trimming took 3 bases from V and 8 from J, leaving 19 bases between them. Germline CDR1 and CDR2: LNHDA and SQIVND (reference sequence). The CDR3 loop reads CASSIGGWRAEGYTF. CDR3 DNA sequence: TGTGCCAGTAGTATCGGGGGATGGCGAGCGGAGGGCTACACCTTC. The full variable domain, rest sourced from reference TRBV19 and TRBJ1-2, is DGGITQSPKYLFRKEGQNVTLSCEQNLNHDAMYWYRQDPGQGLRLIYYSQIVNDFQKGDIAEGYSVSREKKESFPLTVTSAQKNPTAFYLCASSIGGWRAEGYTFGSGTRLTVV.

V gene TRBV12-5 combines with J gene TRBJ1-1, with TRBD1 identical over 7 bases. The CDR3 is 13 amino acids. V lost 6 bases, J lost 6 bases, and 7 bases stayed unmatched. Per germline, CDR1 LGHNT and CDR2 FRNRAP. CDR3: CASGSRDRAEAFF. As DNA, the CDR3 is TGTGCTAGTGGGTCCCGGGACAGAGCTGAAGCTTTCTTT.

This chain connects TRBV3-1 (or the pseudogene TRBV3-2) to TRBJ2-3; 7 nucleotides align to TRBD1. Germline V gene lookup returns CDR1 LGHDT and CDR2 YNNKEL (reference sequence). This CDR3 region has 17 residues. Losses at the gene ends were 6 bases for V and 0 bases for J; bases not matched to a gene: 12. CDR3 DNA sequence: TGTGCCAGCAGTCGCTACGGGACAGCCTATAGCACAGATACGCAGTATTTT. Translating it yields CASSRYGTAYSTDTQYF.